Included here is one T cell receptor (beta chain) sequence, with context. The CDR3 contains 14 residues. Germline assignment: CDR1 SGHRS and CDR2 YFSETQ. With 1 base removed from V and 4 bases from J, the gap between germline ends came to 6 bases. The protocol was immunoSEQ multiplex PCR, while the TCRdb copy is restricted to in-frame clones and leaves out a portion. The repertoire consists of some 120,000 clones, with roughly 72% occurring once and the leading ten covering around 5.2%. This sample is part of a study of blood T cell repertoires in COVID-19. This sequence joins TRBV5-1 and TRBJ1-6; D gene unclear. The origin of this receptor is a man aged 55 to 69 with acute or convalescent COVID-19. The source material was peripheral blood. CDR3 loop: CASSLTEYNSPLHF. The CDR3 coding sequence is TGCGCCAGCAGCTTGACAGAATATAATTCACCCCTCCACTTT.